The next 6 T cell receptor beta chains were all read from a single sample in a study of early T cells in non-severe SARS-CoV-2 infection. In TCRdb, the 5' RACE reads were re-called with MiXCR into one record per CDR3 protein. Among 40,000 to 55,000 distinct CDR3 sequences listed, 13% were seen once. The sample comprised whole blood. These receptors originate from an adult who was a healthcare worker with PCR-confirmed SARS-CoV-2 infection or an uninfected control (not recorded which).

At least ten counts were recorded for this clonotype. The chain employs TRBV7-3 and TRBJ2-3; 9 nucleotides line up with TRBD2. CDR3 length: 13 residues. The J segment lost 1 base and the V segment lost 9 bases, leaving 2 bases of the junction unmatched. The germline CDR1 and CDR2 sequences are SGHTA and FQGTGA. The CDR3 bases are TGTGCCAGTGCTAGCGGGGGCACAGATACGCAGTATTTT. It yields the protein CASASGGTDTQYF.

This clonotype was observed once. The CDR3 coding sequence is TGTGCCAGCAGTTACAGGACAGTCACCGGGGAGCTGTTTTTT. Protein product: CASSYRTVTGELFF. V is TRBV6-2 or TRBV6-3 and J is TRBJ2-2; the D gene is possibly TRBD1 (6 bases). The CDR3 spans 14 residues. Trimming cost V 2 bases and J 4 bases, with 8 bases left between them. Germline CDR1 MNHEY, CDR2 SVGEGT.

The chain has TRBV2 and TRBJ1-2; tentatively, D is TRBD1 (6 bases). The germline V and J ends were trimmed by 7 bases and 1 base, with 13 bases remaining between them. This CDR3 has 14 residues. Germline CDR1 and CDR2: SNHLY and FYNNEI. The CDR3 region has the DNA TGTGCCAGCACCCCCGACAGGTTTAACTATGGCTACACCTTC. It translates to CASTPDRFNYGYTF.

This clonotype was seen a handful of times. This chain connects TRBV7-8 to TRBJ2-1; 7 nucleotides line up with TRBD1. Germline values: CDR1 SGHVS, CDR2 FQNEAQ. The CDR3 length is 14 residues. V lost 5 bases to trimming and J lost 4 bases; unmatched junction nucleotides: 5. CDR3 nucleotide sequence: TGTGCCAGCAGCCGGGGACAGTTTTACAATGAGCAGTTCTTC. As protein: CASSRGQFYNEQFF.

This clonotype occurred a few times. This rearrangement joins TRBV6-1 to TRBJ2-2; 10 bases align to TRBD2. CDR1 MNHNS and CDR2 SASEGT come from the germline V gene. V dropped 7 bases and J dropped 2; count of bases not matched to a gene: 7. The CDR3 has 16 residues. The CDR3 sequence: CASTHSGGFNTGELFF. Written as DNA, the CDR3 is TGTGCCAGCACCCATAGCGGGGGGTTTAACACCGGGGAGCTGTTTTTT.

This clonotype appeared many times. The rearrangement links TRBV2 to TRBJ2-7; TRBD2 is a possible D gene (6 bases). The CDR3 loop spans 15 amino acids. Germline V gene data show CDR1 as SNHLY and CDR2 as FYNNEI. With 7 bases removed from V and 2 bases from J, the gap between germline ends came to 18 bases. CDR3 region: CASKGTGTPAYEQYF. The CDR3 coding sequence is TGTGCCAGCAAGGGGACCGGGACTCCCGCCTACGAGCAGTACTTC. Full variable domain (missing parts from reference TRBV2 and TRBJ2-7): EPEVTQTPSHQVTQMGQEVILRCVPISNHLYFYWYRQILGQKVEFLVSFYNNEISEKSEIFDDQFSVERPDGSNFTLKIRSTKLEDSAMYFCASKGTGTPAYEQYFGPGTRLTVT.